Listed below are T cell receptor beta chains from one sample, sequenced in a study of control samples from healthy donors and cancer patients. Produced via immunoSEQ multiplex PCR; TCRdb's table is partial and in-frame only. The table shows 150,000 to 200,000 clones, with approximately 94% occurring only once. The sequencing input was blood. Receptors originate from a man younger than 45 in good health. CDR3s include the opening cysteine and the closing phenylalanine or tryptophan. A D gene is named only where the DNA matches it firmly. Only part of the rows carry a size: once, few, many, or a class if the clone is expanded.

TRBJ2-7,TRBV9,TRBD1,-,TGTGCCAGCAGCGCTGGGACAGGGGGCTACGAGCAGTACTTC,CASSAGTGGYEQYF
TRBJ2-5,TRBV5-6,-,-,TGTGCCAGCAGCCGAGAGACCCAGTACTTC,CASSRETQYF
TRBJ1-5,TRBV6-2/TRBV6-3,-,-,TGTGCCAGCAGTTACATGCTACCAGGGTCCAATCAGCCCCAGCATTTT,CASSYMLPGSNQPQHF
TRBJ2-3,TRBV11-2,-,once,TGTGCCAGCAGCCCCGGGGATACGCAGTATTTT,CASSPGDTQYF
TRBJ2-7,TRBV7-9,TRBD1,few,TGTGCCAGCAGCTTAGCCGACAGGGGCCGCTACGAGCAGTACTTC,CASSLADRGRYEQYF
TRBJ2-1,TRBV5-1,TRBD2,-,TGCGCCAGCAGCTTGGATGCGGGAGGGCTCAATGAGCAGTTCTTC,CASSLDAGGLNEQFF
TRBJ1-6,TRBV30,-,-,TGTGCCTGGAGTGTACTTCAGGGCCCTGTCAACCTCCACTTT,CAWSVLQGPVNLHF
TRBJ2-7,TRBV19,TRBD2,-,TGTGCCAGTAGTATAGGGGCTAGCGGGAGATCCAACGAGCAGTACTTC,CASSIGASGRSNEQYF
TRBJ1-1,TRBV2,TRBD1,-,TGTGCCAGCAGTGAACTGAGGGGGCGAACTGAAGCTTTCTTT,CASSELRGRTEAFF
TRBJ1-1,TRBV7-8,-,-,TGTGCCAGCAGCTTAGCGGTTATGACGAACACTGAAGCTTTCTTT,CASSLAVMTNTEAFF
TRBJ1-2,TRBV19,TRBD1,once,TGTGCCAGTAGTCTACAACAGGGGGCGGTAGGCTATGGCTACACCTTC,CASSLQQGAVGYGYTF
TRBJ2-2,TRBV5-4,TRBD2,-,TGTGCCAGCAGCTTGAGCGGGAGGGCCGCCGGGGAGCTGTTTTTT,CASSLSGRAAGELFF
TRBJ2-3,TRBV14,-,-,TGTGCCAGCAGCCTCCCCCTGGGGGCGATAGGACGAGATACGCAGTATTTT,CASSLPLGAIGRDTQYF
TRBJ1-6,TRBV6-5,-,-,TGTGCCAGCAGGACCACAGGGTCATATAATTCACCCCTCCACTTT,CASRTTGSYNSPLHF
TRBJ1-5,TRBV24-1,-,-,TGTGCCACCAGTGATTTTGGGGAGGTGGGTCAGCCCCAGCATTTT,CATSDFGEVGQPQHF
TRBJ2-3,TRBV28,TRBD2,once,TGTGCCAGCAGTATGGAGGGAGGGAGCGATACGCAGTATTTT,CASSMEGGSDTQYF
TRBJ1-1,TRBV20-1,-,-,TGCAGTGCTGGCCGGGATTCTGAAGCTTTCTTT,CSAGRDSEAFF
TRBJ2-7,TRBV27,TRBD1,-,TGTGCCAGCAGTTACAGACAGGGCACCTACGAGCAGTACTTC,CASSYRQGTYEQYF
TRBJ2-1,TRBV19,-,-,TGTGCCAGTAGTATCAACAGGGCGTCCTACAATGAGCAGTTCTTC,CASSINRASYNEQFF
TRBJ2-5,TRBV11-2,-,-,TGTGCCAGCAGCTTAGTTGGGGGGATCGAGACCCAGTACTTC,CASSLVGGIETQYF
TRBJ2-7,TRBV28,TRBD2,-,TGTGCCAGCAGTTTTCAAGGACTAGGGGTCTACGAGCAGTACTTC,CASSFQGLGVYEQYF
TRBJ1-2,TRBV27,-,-,TGTGCCAGCAGTCACACAGGGCTTGAGGGCTACACCTTC,CASSHTGLEGYTF
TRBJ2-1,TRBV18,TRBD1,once,TGTGCCAGCTCACCCCCCAGCACAGGGGAAGAGTTCTTC,CASSPPSTGEEFF
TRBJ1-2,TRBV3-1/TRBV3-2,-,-,TGTGCCAGCAGCCAACAACCCAACTATGGCTACACCTTC,CASSQQPNYGYTF
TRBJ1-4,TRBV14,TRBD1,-,TGTGCCAGCAGCCAACGTACCGGGACAGGGAATGAAAAACTGTTTTTT,CASSQRTGTGNEKLFF
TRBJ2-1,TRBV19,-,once,TGTGCCAGTAGTATGTCCTACAATGAGCAGTTCTTC,CASSMSYNEQFF
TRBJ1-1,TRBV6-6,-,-,TGTGCCAGCAAAGAGGGGTGGGCGACCATGAACACTGAAGCTTTCTTT,CASKEGWATMNTEAFF
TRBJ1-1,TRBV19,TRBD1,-,TGTGCCAGTAGCCTGGACAGGGGGCTTAACACTGAAGCTTTCTTT,CASSLDRGLNTEAFF
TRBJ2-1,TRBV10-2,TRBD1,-,TGCGCCAGCAGTGCCAGGGGGACGGACAATGAGCAGTTCTTC,CASSARGTDNEQFF
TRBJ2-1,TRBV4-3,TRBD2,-,TGCGCCAGCAGCCGCACTAGCGGGGGGGCCAATGAGCAGTTCTTC,CASSRTSGGANEQFF
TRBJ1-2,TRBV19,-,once,TGTGCCAGTAGTATGAGGCGGGAGGGGAGCTACACCTTC,CASSMRREGSYTF
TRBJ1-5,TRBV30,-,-,TGTGCCTGGAGTGTCAGGGTCGGTCAGCCCCAGCATTTT,CAWSVRVGQPQHF
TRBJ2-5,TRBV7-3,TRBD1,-,TGTGCCAGCTCACAGGGGGCCGGAGAGACCCAGTACTTC,CASSQGAGETQYF
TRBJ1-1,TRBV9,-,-,TGTGCCAGCAGGCGGGGGGTCATGAACACTGAAGCTTTCTTT,CASRRGVMNTEAFF
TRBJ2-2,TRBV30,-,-,TGTGCCTGGAGTGTCGGGGGGAACACCGGGGAGCTGTTTTTT,CAWSVGGNTGELFF
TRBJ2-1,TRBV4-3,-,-,TGCGCCAGCAGCCAAGATACGGGGACCTACAATGAGCAGTTCTTC,CASSQDTGTYNEQFF
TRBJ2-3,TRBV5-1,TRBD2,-,TGCGCCAGCAGCGATTTAGCGGGAGGAAGTACAGATACGCAGTATTTT,CASSDLAGGSTDTQYF
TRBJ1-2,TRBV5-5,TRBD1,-,TGTGCCAGCAGCTTGAAAACAGGGGAAGGGGGCGGCTATGGCTACACCTTC,CASSLKTGEGGGYGYTF
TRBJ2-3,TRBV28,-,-,TGTGCCAGCGGGGGAGCCGGGACGGCTGACACAGATACGCAGTATTTT,CASGGAGTADTDTQYF
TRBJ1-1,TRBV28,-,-,TGTGCCAGCAGTTCCTACGACGGGCAGAACACTGAAGCTTTCTTT,CASSSYDGQNTEAFF
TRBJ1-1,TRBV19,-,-,TGTGCCAGTACGGTTTGGGGACTGAACACTGAAGCTTTCTTT,CASTVWGLNTEAFF
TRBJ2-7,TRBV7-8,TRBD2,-,TGTGCCAGCAGCTACCTACTAGCGGGGGGGCCCCACGAGCAGTACTTC,CASSYLLAGGPHEQYF